This T cell receptor beta chain was identified in a study of CD8+ T cells in alopecia areata. Documented treatment: oral pan-JAK inhibitor, 5-10 mg twice daily. Samples from alopecia areata patients were lesional scalp punch biopsies and peripheral blood. V was trimmed by 4 bases and J by 8 bases, leaving 14 bases between them. The germline V gene has CDR1 LGHNA and CDR2 YSLEER. The CDR3 is made up of 13 amino acids. After isolation, RNA underwent reverse transcription to generate cDNA as the sequencing template. Method: immunoSEQ multiplex PCR; TCRdb's copy keeps in-frame clones and lacks some. The sample lists some 190,000 clones; 40% to 65% were seen once.

The chain has TRBV4-3 and TRBJ1-2; D is uncertain. This clonotype originated in a human donor with alopecia areata. The specimen comprised CD8+ T cells sorted from blood, sampled around week 54, from a patient treated with tofacitinib. The CDR3 nucleotides read TGCGCCAGCAGCCCAGAGGACCGGCTCGGCTACACCTTC. Translation: CASSPEDRLGYTF.